This T cell receptor (beta chain) was sequenced for a study of T cells in Graves' hyperthyroidism and ophthalmopathy. Findings of the study overall: Ophthalmopathy was told apart from stable hyperthyroidism by a 13 V-J model. The model predicted ophthalmopathy a median around six months before onset.

The study left out patients who had uncontrolled infection, other autoimmune disease, pregnancy or lactation. Clinical symptoms, serum thyroxine, TRAb, thyroid ultrasound and orbital computed tomography informed diagnoses. The germline CDR1 and CDR2 sequences are MDHEN and SYDVKM. CDR3 length: 12 amino acids. Trimming took 5 bases from V and 6 from J; bases not matched to a gene: 3. The TCR beta CDR3 regions underwent amplification using RNA transcripts as the source. Carried out on the TCR CDR3, a first-round RT-PCR used the HTBI primer set. Via MiXCR, TCRdb re-called the multiplex PCR reads, giving one row per CDR3 protein. This table holds roughly 700,000 distinct CDR3 sequences, around a sixth found once. Notes on this clonotype: Its antigen is still unknown.

The TCR originated in a man between 50 and 59 years old with Graves' hyperthyroidism. The sample comprised blood. J is TRBJ2-7 and V is TRBV28; 8 positions agree with TRBD2. The CDR3 sequence: CASSLLAGEQYF. As DNA, the CDR3 is TGTGCCAGCAGTCTGCTAGCGGGCGAGCAGTACTTC.